Listed below are T cell receptor beta chains from one sample, sequenced in a study of blood T cell repertoires in COVID-19. TCRdb's table, derived via immunoSEQ multiplex PCR, lists solely in-frame clones and lacks some. The repertoire consists of approximately 260,000 clones, with over 75% occurring once and the leading ten covering 8% to 9.5%. Sequenced: peripheral blood. The receptors were gathered from a human donor in a cohort sampled during active COVID-19. Both conserved end residues are part of each CDR3. A D gene is named only where the DNA matches it firmly. The size field is filled for only some rows; it gives once, few, many or a size class.

clone size: .; J gene: TRBJ1-5; V gene: TRBV19; D gene: .; CDR3 DNA: TGTGCCAGCTATAGACAGTACAATCAGCCCCAGCATTTT; CDR3 protein: CASYRQYNQPQHF
clone size: .; J gene: TRBJ1-2; V gene: TRBV20-1; D gene: TRBD1; CDR3 DNA: TGCAGTGCTAGTCGATGGCAGGGGGTCTTC; CDR3 protein: CSASRWQGVF
clone size: .; J gene: TRBJ1-6; V gene: TRBV4-2; D gene: .; CDR3 DNA: TGTGCCAGCAGCCAAGATAGCAATAATTCACCCCTCCACTTT; CDR3 protein: CASSQDSNNSPLHF
clone size: once; J gene: TRBJ2-2; V gene: TRBV24-1; D gene: .; CDR3 DNA: TGTGCCACCAGTGAAGTCGGTACGGTAGTCTCCACCGGGGAGCTGTTTTTT; CDR3 protein: CATSEVGTVVSTGELFF
clone size: once; J gene: TRBJ2-7; V gene: TRBV5-5; D gene: .; CDR3 DNA: TGTGCCAGCAGCTACACAGAGGGGCAGTACTTC; CDR3 protein: CASSYTEGQYF
clone size: .; J gene: TRBJ1-4; V gene: TRBV11-2; D gene: .; CDR3 DNA: TGTGCCAGCAGCACCGGACAGACATACGCAACTAATGAAAAACTGTTTTTT; CDR3 protein: CASSTGQTYATNEKLFF
clone size: .; J gene: TRBJ2-1; V gene: TRBV19; D gene: TRBD2; CDR3 DNA: TGTGCCAGTAGTATAGGTGGACGGGGAGCGGGGTCCTACAATGAGCAGTTCTTC; CDR3 protein: CASSIGGRGAGSYNEQFF
clone size: .; J gene: TRBJ2-5; V gene: TRBV27; D gene: TRBD1; CDR3 DNA: TGTGCCAGCAGTTCCAGAGCCGGGACAGGGGTAGAGACCCAGTACTTC; CDR3 protein: CASSSRAGTGVETQYF
clone size: .; J gene: TRBJ1-4; V gene: TRBV6-5; D gene: TRBD1; CDR3 DNA: TGTGCCAGCAGTCTGACAGGGGTGATCGAAAAACTGTTTTTT; CDR3 protein: CASSLTGVIEKLFF
clone size: .; J gene: TRBJ2-3; V gene: TRBV28; D gene: TRBD2; CDR3 DNA: TGTGCCAGCGGACTAGCGGGGAGCACAGATACGCAGTATTTT; CDR3 protein: CASGLAGSTDTQYF
clone size: .; J gene: TRBJ1-2; V gene: TRBV5-1; D gene: .; CDR3 DNA: TGCGCCAGCAGCTTGGGACAGGTCCGTGTTGGCTACACCTTC; CDR3 protein: CASSLGQVRVGYTF
clone size: .; J gene: TRBJ2-7; V gene: TRBV4-1; D gene: .; CDR3 DNA: TGCGCCAGCAGCCAAGTAGCCGTCTTAGAGCAGTACTTC; CDR3 protein: CASSQVAVLEQYF
clone size: .; J gene: TRBJ1-3; V gene: TRBV7-2; D gene: .; CDR3 DNA: TGTGCCAGCAGCTCCCTGGGACCTCTTGGGGGGGTACGGACCATATATTTT; CDR3 protein: CASSSLGPLGGVRTIYF
clone size: .; J gene: TRBJ1-2; V gene: TRBV18; D gene: TRBD1; CDR3 DNA: TGTGCCAGCTCAGAAGGACAGGGTTCTCATGGCTACACCTTC; CDR3 protein: CASSEGQGSHGYTF
clone size: .; J gene: TRBJ2-3; V gene: TRBV11-3; D gene: .; CDR3 DNA: TGTGCCAGCAGCTTAGTAAGGGGGGGTACGCAGTATTTT; CDR3 protein: CASSLVRGGTQYF
clone size: .; J gene: TRBJ2-3; V gene: TRBV12-1; D gene: .; CDR3 DNA: TGTGCCAGCAGCCGATCGGAGGACCTAGGGCGGGACGAGTGCACAGATACGCAGTATTTT; CDR3 protein: CASSRSEDLGRDECTDTQYF
clone size: .; J gene: TRBJ1-3; V gene: TRBV5-4; D gene: TRBD1; CDR3 DNA: TGTGCCAGCAGCGCGGGACAGGTCGACGGAAACACCATATATTTT; CDR3 protein: CASSAGQVDGNTIYF
clone size: .; J gene: TRBJ2-6; V gene: TRBV5-6; D gene: .; CDR3 DNA: TGTGCCAGCAGCTTCAGGGTAGCTGGGGCCAACGTCCTGACTTTC; CDR3 protein: CASSFRVAGANVLTF
clone size: .; J gene: TRBJ1-2; V gene: TRBV29-1; D gene: TRBD1; CDR3 DNA: TGCAGCGTTGAAGGGGAACAGGGGGCGTGGGGCTACACCTTC; CDR3 protein: CSVEGEQGAWGYTF
clone size: .; J gene: TRBJ2-3; V gene: TRBV28; D gene: TRBD1; CDR3 DNA: TGTGCCAGCAGTTCGACAGGGGGCAGAAGCACAGATACGCAGTATTTT; CDR3 protein: CASSSTGGRSTDTQYF
clone size: .; J gene: TRBJ2-1; V gene: TRBV13; D gene: .; CDR3 DNA: TGTGCCAGCAGCTTAGGCCCGACAGGGCTTGGGGGGAATGAGCAGTTCTTC; CDR3 protein: CASSLGPTGLGGNEQFF
clone size: once; J gene: TRBJ2-7; V gene: TRBV6-1; D gene: TRBD2; CDR3 DNA: TGTGCCAGCAGTGAAAGGTCTAGCGGGGGGTTGGTGCAGTACTTC; CDR3 protein: CASSERSSGGLVQYF
clone size: .; J gene: TRBJ1-2; V gene: TRBV28; D gene: .; CDR3 DNA: TGTGCCAGCAGTTTAGGGTGGGCCCGCTATGGCTACACCTTC; CDR3 protein: CASSLGWARYGYTF
clone size: .; J gene: TRBJ2-7; V gene: TRBV6-5; D gene: .; CDR3 DNA: TGTGCCAGCAGTTCAACTAACTCCTACGAGCAGTACTTC; CDR3 protein: CASSSTNSYEQYF
clone size: .; J gene: TRBJ2-5; V gene: TRBV15; D gene: .; CDR3 DNA: TGTGCCACCAGCAGAGACCGAGGGTCCCAGTACTTC; CDR3 protein: CATSRDRGSQYF
clone size: few; J gene: TRBJ1-2; V gene: TRBV19; D gene: .; CDR3 DNA: TGTGCCAGTAGTACAGGCTTTCGCTACACCTTC; CDR3 protein: CASSTGFRYTF
clone size: once; J gene: TRBJ2-7; V gene: TRBV7-2; D gene: .; CDR3 DNA: TGTGCCAGCAGCTTTATATCGTCAGGGGTCGGAGAGCAGTACTTC; CDR3 protein: CASSFISSGVGEQYF
clone size: .; J gene: TRBJ2-1; V gene: TRBV28; D gene: TRBD1; CDR3 DNA: TGTGCCAGCAGTTTATTAGTCGGACAGGGTGGCAACAATGAGCAGTTCTTC; CDR3 protein: CASSLLVGQGGNNEQFF
clone size: .; J gene: TRBJ2-1; V gene: TRBV19; D gene: .; CDR3 DNA: TGTGCCAGTAGTATGGGGGCAAGCCTTCTTCTCTACAATGAGCAGTTCTTC; CDR3 protein: CASSMGASLLLYNEQFF
clone size: .; J gene: TRBJ2-7; V gene: TRBV7-2; D gene: TRBD2; CDR3 DNA: TGTGCCAGCAGCACCGGACTAGTCTCCTACGAGCAGTACTTC; CDR3 protein: CASSTGLVSYEQYF
clone size: .; J gene: TRBJ2-2; V gene: TRBV27; D gene: .; CDR3 DNA: TGTGCCAGCAGCCTGAACACCGGGGAGCTGTTTTTT; CDR3 protein: CASSLNTGELFF
clone size: once; J gene: TRBJ1-2; V gene: TRBV5-6; D gene: TRBD1; CDR3 DNA: TGTGCCAGCACCTCCACGGGGACAGGGGGGAACTATGGCTACACCTTC; CDR3 protein: CASTSTGTGGNYGYTF
clone size: .; J gene: TRBJ2-7; V gene: TRBV6-5; D gene: TRBD2; CDR3 DNA: TGTGCCAGCAGCAAAAGCGGGGGTAGCGAGCAGTACTTC; CDR3 protein: CASSKSGGSEQYF
clone size: few; J gene: TRBJ2-7; V gene: TRBV2; D gene: .; CDR3 DNA: TGTGCCAGCAATCGGCGGGGATCGGGCGAGCAGTACTTC; CDR3 protein: CASNRRGSGEQYF
clone size: .; J gene: TRBJ2-1; V gene: TRBV27; D gene: .; CDR3 DNA: TGTGCCAGCACCTCCGGGGAAAGGCTTTTTAGTGGTGAGCAGTTCTTC; CDR3 protein: CASTSGERLFSGEQFF
clone size: .; J gene: TRBJ1-6; V gene: TRBV6-5; D gene: TRBD1; CDR3 DNA: TGTGCCAGCAGTCCGACAGGGAATAATTCACCCCTCCACTTT; CDR3 protein: CASSPTGNNSPLHF
clone size: .; J gene: TRBJ1-2; V gene: TRBV28; D gene: TRBD1; CDR3 DNA: TGTGCCAGCAGTCCCCCCCCGGGACAGGGTATTCGTGGCTACACCTTC; CDR3 protein: CASSPPPGQGIRGYTF
clone size: few; J gene: TRBJ2-2; V gene: TRBV25-1; D gene: TRBD2; CDR3 DNA: TGTGCCAGCAAGCGGGGCACCGGGGAGCTGTTTTTT; CDR3 protein: CASKRGTGELFF
clone size: .; J gene: TRBJ2-1; V gene: TRBV10-2; D gene: TRBD2; CDR3 DNA: TGCGCCAGCAGTGAGTCTCTAGCGGGGGCCGCCGATGAGCAGTTCTTC; CDR3 protein: CASSESLAGAADEQFF
clone size: .; J gene: TRBJ2-3; V gene: TRBV4-2; D gene: .; CDR3 DNA: TGTGCCAGCAGCCAAGTCCAGGGAACAGATACGCAGTATTTT; CDR3 protein: CASSQVQGTDTQYF
clone size: .; J gene: TRBJ1-4; V gene: TRBV4-3; D gene: .; CDR3 DNA: TGCGCCAGCAGCCAACGGGAGGGCGTGAATGAAAAACTGTTTTTT; CDR3 protein: CASSQREGVNEKLFF
clone size: .; J gene: TRBJ1-3; V gene: TRBV10-3; D gene: TRBD1; CDR3 DNA: TGTGCCATCAGGTCGGGGACAGGTTTATCCGGAAACACCATATATTTT; CDR3 protein: CAIRSGTGLSGNTIYF
clone size: .; J gene: TRBJ1-5; V gene: TRBV18; D gene: TRBD1; CDR3 DNA: TGTGCCAGCTCACCCGACAGGGGTGGTCAGCCCCAGCATTTT; CDR3 protein: CASSPDRGGQPQHF
clone size: .; J gene: TRBJ2-1; V gene: TRBV11-2; D gene: TRBD1; CDR3 DNA: TGTGCCAGCAGCTTAGGGACAGGGGGCCCGCTAGAGCAGTTCTTC; CDR3 protein: CASSLGTGGPLEQFF
clone size: .; J gene: TRBJ2-7; V gene: TRBV7-2; D gene: TRBD1; CDR3 DNA: TGTGCCAGCAGCGGACAGGGGGGGAAGAGAAACGAGCAGTACTTC; CDR3 protein: CASSGQGGKRNEQYF
clone size: few; J gene: TRBJ1-4; V gene: TRBV9; D gene: TRBD1; CDR3 DNA: TGTGCCAGCAACCGAGGACAGGGGGCGTTTGAAAAACTGTTTTTT; CDR3 protein: CASNRGQGAFEKLFF
clone size: .; J gene: TRBJ2-7; V gene: TRBV27; D gene: TRBD2; CDR3 DNA: TGTGCCAGCAGTTTAAGGCTAGCGGGAGGCGCCGAGCAGTACTTC; CDR3 protein: CASSLRLAGGAEQYF
clone size: once; J gene: TRBJ2-1; V gene: TRBV12-5; D gene: .; CDR3 DNA: TGTGCTAGTGGTGCCGGGGGGCAGGGCGTTGACAATGAGCAGTTCTTC; CDR3 protein: CASGAGGQGVDNEQFF
clone size: .; J gene: TRBJ1-2; V gene: TRBV18; D gene: TRBD1; CDR3 DNA: TGTGCCAGCTCACAAAAGCAGACAGGGATTAACTATGGCTACACCTTC; CDR3 protein: CASSQKQTGINYGYTF
clone size: few; J gene: TRBJ2-3; V gene: TRBV7-9; D gene: TRBD2; CDR3 DNA: TGTGCCAGCAGCTTAATAAGCGGGGGGGTTGTCCGTGGAGATACGCAGTATTTT; CDR3 protein: CASSLISGGVVRGDTQYF
clone size: .; J gene: TRBJ1-1; V gene: TRBV5-6; D gene: TRBD1; CDR3 DNA: TGTGCCAGCAGCTTGGTTTTCAGGGGGCAATTACAAGCTTTCTTT; CDR3 protein: CASSLVFRGQLQAFF
clone size: .; J gene: TRBJ2-1; V gene: TRBV6-5; D gene: TRBD1; CDR3 DNA: TGTGCCAGCAGTTACGTCCCGGACAGGGCCAATGAGCAGTTCTTC; CDR3 protein: CASSYVPDRANEQFF
clone size: .; J gene: TRBJ2-1; V gene: TRBV7-6; D gene: .; CDR3 DNA: TGTGCCAGCAGCTTAGCGCGGTTCGACAATGAGCAGTTCTTC; CDR3 protein: CASSLARFDNEQFF
clone size: .; J gene: TRBJ2-3; V gene: TRBV27; D gene: TRBD2; CDR3 DNA: TGTGCCAGCAGTTTTAGGACTAGCGGGAGGCCGGGCACAGATACGCAGTATTTT; CDR3 protein: CASSFRTSGRPGTDTQYF
clone size: .; J gene: TRBJ2-3; V gene: TRBV4-1; D gene: .; CDR3 DNA: TGCGCCAGCAGCCAAGATCACAGTACAGGCGCCACCTCAGATACGCAGTATTTT; CDR3 protein: CASSQDHSTGATSDTQYF
clone size: .; J gene: TRBJ2-1; V gene: TRBV21-1; D gene: .; CDR3 DNA: TGTGCCAGCAGCGTCCCGAGCCAGAGCGGCCGAACCTACAATGAGCAGTTCTTC; CDR3 protein: CASSVPSQSGRTYNEQFF
clone size: .; J gene: TRBJ2-6; V gene: TRBV3-1/TRBV3-2; D gene: TRBD1; CDR3 DNA: TGTGCCAGCAGCGGCCGGGACAGGGGTGGATCTGGGGCCAACGTCCTGACTTTC; CDR3 protein: CASSGRDRGGSGANVLTF